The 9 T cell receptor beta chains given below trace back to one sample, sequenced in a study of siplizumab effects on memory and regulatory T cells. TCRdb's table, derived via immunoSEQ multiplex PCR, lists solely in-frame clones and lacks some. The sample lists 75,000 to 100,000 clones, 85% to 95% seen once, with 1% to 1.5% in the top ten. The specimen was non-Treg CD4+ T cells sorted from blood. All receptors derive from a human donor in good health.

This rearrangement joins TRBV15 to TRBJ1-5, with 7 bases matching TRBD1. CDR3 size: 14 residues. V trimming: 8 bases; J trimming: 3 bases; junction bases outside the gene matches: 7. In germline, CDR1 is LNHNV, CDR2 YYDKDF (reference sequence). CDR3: CATRRDSVNQPQHF. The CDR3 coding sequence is TGTGCCACCCGCCGGGACAGTGTCAATCAGCCCCAGCATTTT.

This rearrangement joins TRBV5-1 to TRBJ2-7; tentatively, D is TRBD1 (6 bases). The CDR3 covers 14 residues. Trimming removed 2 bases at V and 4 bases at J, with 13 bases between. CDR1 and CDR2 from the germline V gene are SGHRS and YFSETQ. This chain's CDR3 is CASSFPGAIYEQYF. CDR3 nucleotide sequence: TGCGCCAGCAGCTTCCCAGGGGCTATATACGAGCAGTACTTC.

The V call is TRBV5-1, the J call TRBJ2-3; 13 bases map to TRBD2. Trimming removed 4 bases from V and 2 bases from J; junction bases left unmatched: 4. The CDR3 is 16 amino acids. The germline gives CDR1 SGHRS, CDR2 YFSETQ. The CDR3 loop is CASSLTSGRITDTQYF. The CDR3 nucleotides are TGCGCCAGCAGCCTGACTAGCGGGAGGATCACAGATACGCAGTATTTT.

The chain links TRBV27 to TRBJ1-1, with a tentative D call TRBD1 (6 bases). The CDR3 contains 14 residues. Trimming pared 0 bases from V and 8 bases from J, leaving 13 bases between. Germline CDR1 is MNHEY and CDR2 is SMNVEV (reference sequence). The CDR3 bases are TGTGCCAGCAGTTTATCTGTGGGGACAATGGAAGCTTTCTTT. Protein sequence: CASSLSVGTMEAFF.

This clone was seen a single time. For the CDR3, the DNA is TGTGCCAGCAGTTTTTCGGCGGTAGGAAACACCATATATTTT. This sequence encodes CASSFSAVGNTIYF. The gene calls are TRBV28 and TRBJ1-3; D is ambiguous. The CDR3 contains 14 residues. The V end lost 3 bases, the J end lost 4 bases, and 10 bases lay between the germline ends. The germline V gene has CDR1 MDHEN and CDR2 SYDVKM.

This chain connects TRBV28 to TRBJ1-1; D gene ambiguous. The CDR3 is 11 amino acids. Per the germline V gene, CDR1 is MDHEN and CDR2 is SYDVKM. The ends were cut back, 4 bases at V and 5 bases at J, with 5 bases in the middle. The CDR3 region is CASSWVTEAFF. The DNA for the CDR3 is TGTGCCAGCAGTTGGGTAACTGAAGCTTTCTTT. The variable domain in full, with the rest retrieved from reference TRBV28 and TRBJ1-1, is DVKVTQSSRYLVKRTGEKVFLECVQDMDHENMFWYRQDPGLGLRLIYFSYDVKMKEKGDIPEGYSVSREKKERFSLILESASTNQTSMYLCASSWVTEAFFGQGTRLTVV.

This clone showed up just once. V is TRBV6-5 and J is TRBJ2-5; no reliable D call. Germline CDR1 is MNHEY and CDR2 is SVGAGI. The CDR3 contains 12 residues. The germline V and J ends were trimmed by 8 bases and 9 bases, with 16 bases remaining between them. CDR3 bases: TGTGCCAGCCAAACGGATCTACTGGCCCAGTACTTC. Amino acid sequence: CASQTDLLAQYF.

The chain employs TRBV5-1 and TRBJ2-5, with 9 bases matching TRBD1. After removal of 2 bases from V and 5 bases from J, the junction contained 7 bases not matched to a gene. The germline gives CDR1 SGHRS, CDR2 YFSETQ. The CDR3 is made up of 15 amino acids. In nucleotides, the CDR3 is TGCGCCAGCAGCTTCCGGGACAGGGTCGTGGAGACCCAGTACTTC. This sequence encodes CASSFRDRVVETQYF.

CDR3 in DNA: TGTGCCTGGAGTGTAAGCGGAATGACGTACCAAGAGACCCAGTACTTC. Its protein is CAWSVSGMTYQETQYF. The chain links TRBV30 to TRBJ2-5; TRBD2 might be the D (5 bases). The CDR3 loop spans 16 amino acids. The germline V and J ends were trimmed by 0 bases and 0 bases, with 14 bases remaining between them. The germline V gene has CDR1 GTSNPN and CDR2 SVGIG (reference sequence).